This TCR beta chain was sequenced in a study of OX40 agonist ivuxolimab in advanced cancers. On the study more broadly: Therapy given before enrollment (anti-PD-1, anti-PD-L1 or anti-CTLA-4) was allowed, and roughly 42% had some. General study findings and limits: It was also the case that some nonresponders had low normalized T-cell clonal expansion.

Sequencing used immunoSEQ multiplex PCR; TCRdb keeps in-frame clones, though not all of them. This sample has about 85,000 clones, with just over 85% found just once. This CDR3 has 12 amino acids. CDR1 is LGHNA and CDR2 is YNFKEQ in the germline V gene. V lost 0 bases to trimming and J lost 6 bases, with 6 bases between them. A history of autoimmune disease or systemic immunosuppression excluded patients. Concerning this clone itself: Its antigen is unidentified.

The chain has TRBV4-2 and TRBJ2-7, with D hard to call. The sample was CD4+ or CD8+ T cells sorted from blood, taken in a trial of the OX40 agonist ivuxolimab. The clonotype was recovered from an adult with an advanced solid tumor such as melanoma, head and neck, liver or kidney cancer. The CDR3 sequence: CASSQDFLEQYF. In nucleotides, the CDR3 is TGTGCCAGCAGCCAAGATTTCCTCGAGCAGTACTTC.